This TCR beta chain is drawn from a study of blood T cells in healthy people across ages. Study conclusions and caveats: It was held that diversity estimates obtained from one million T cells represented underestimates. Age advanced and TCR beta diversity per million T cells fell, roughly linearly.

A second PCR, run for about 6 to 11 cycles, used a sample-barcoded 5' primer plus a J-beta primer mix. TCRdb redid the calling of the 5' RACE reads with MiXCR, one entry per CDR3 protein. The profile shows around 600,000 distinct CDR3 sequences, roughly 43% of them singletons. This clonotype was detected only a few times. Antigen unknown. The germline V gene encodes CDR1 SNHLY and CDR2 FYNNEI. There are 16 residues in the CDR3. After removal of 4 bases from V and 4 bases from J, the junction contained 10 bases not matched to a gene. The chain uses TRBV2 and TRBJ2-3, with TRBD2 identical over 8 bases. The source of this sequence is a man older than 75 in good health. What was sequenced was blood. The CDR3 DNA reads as TGTGCCAGCAGTGTAGTGGCGGGAGGTGGCGCAGATACGCAGTATTTT. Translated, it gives CASSVVAGGGADTQYF.